Below are 13 T cell receptor beta chains sequenced from a single sample in a study of T-cell reconstitution after alpha-beta-depleted transplantation in children. The TCRbeta library was prepared with unique molecular identifiers. TCRdb independently ran MiXCR on the PCR reads; one entry per CDR3 protein. Among hundreds of thousands of distinct CDR3 sequences listed, approximately 14% were seen once. Sequences were derived from PBMCs, sampled before TCRalphabeta/CD19-depleted stem cell transplant. The origin of the receptors is a girl aged 2-15 years with congenital amegakaryocytic thrombocytopenia, due to receive a stem cell transplant.

In DNA, the CDR3 is TGCAGTGCGGGAGAGCGGACAGCGATCGGCGAGCAGTACTTC. Translated: CSAGERTAIGEQYF. The rearrangement uses TRBV20-1 and TRBJ2-7, with D tentatively TRBD1 (6 bases). Germline V gene data show CDR1 as DFQATT and CDR2 as SNEGSKA (reference sequence). The CDR3 length is 14 residues. Trimming took off 6 bases at V and 6 bases at J, with 21 bases between the two ends.

The sample holds a few counts of this clonotype. V is TRBV20-1 and J is TRBJ2-7, with 10 nucleotides matching TRBD2. J lost 2 bases, V lost 5 bases, and 9 bases had no gene match. Germline V gene data show CDR1 as DFQATT and CDR2 as SNEGSKA (reference sequence). The CDR3 is 15 residues long. CDR3 sequence reads: CSAESVAGGAYEQYF. Here the CDR3 DNA reads TGCAGTGCTGAATCCGTAGCGGGAGGAGCCTACGAGCAGTACTTC.

The CDR3 nucleotides are TGTGCCAGCAGCCAAGGGGGGCTTGGCTACGAGCAGTACTTC. Amino acids: CASSQGGLGYEQYF. The chain is built from TRBV3-1 and TRBJ2-7; D is possibly TRBD1 (6 bases). This CDR3 region has 14 residues. V lost 1 base, J lost 3 bases, and 10 bases lay in between. The germline gives CDR1 LGHDT, CDR2 YNNKEL (reference sequence).

On this clonotype: The junction departs from the called germline gene at one end, perhaps through a read error. J is TRBJ2-2 and V is TRBV14, with a weak D call TRBD1 (5 bases). CDR1 SGHDN and CDR2 FVKESK come from the germline V gene. The CDR3 runs to 13 residues. The CDR3: CASNQIQAGELFF. The CDR3 nucleotides are TGTGCCAGCAACCAAATACAGGCCGGGGAGCTGTTTTTT.

The gene calls are TRBV12-3 or TRBV12-4 and TRBJ2-3; TRBD1 matches 7 bases. Trimming removed 5 bases from V and 5 bases from J; junction bases left unmatched: 10. This CDR3 has 15 residues. In nucleotides, the CDR3 is TGTGCCAGCAGTCTACAGGGGCGCGACGGAGATACGCAGTATTTT. Translation gives CASSLQGRDGDTQYF.

For the CDR3, the DNA is TGTGCCAGCAGCTTAGAATACCGGGCTGAAGCTTTCTTT. The encoded protein is CASSLEYRAEAFF. The chain combines TRBV7-9 with TRBJ1-1, with no clear D. Germline-derived CDR1 and CDR2 are SEHNR and FQNEAQ (reference sequence). V was cut by 1 base and J by 6 bases, with 9 bases left in between. CDR3 size: 13 residues.

This clonotype was found many times. V usage is TRBV20-1 and J usage is TRBJ2-1; 11 nucleotides match TRBD2. Per the germline V gene, CDR1 is DFQATT and CDR2 is SNEGSKA (reference sequence). V was pared by 6 bases and J by 4 bases, with 5 bases of the junction left unmatched. The CDR3 spans 14 residues. In DNA form, the CDR3 reads TGCAGTGCCAGTGGGACTAGCGGTTACAATGAGCAGTTCTTC. This gives the protein CSASGTSGYNEQFF.

The chain employs TRBV20-1 and TRBJ2-1; D not certain. The CDR3 contains 11 residues. Trimming removed 5 bases from V and 6 bases from J, with 8 bases in between. Germline V gene sequence: CDR1 DFQATT, CDR2 SNEGSKA (reference sequence). CDR3 DNA sequence: TGCAGTGCTCATCAGGTCAATGAGCAGTTCTTC. It specifies CSAHQVNEQFF.

The V and J genes are TRBV12-3 or TRBV12-4 and TRBJ2-5; TRBD2 matches 13 bases. V dropped 7 bases and J dropped 5; count of bases not matched to a gene: 16. The length of the CDR3 is 18 residues. This chain's CDR3 is CASTDWTSGRLFSETQYF. Here the CDR3 DNA reads TGTGCCAGCACCGATTGGACTAGCGGGAGACTTTTCTCGGAGACCCAGTACTTC.

This clonotype was picked up many times. V is TRBV4-2 and J is TRBJ1-6, with no clear D. V was trimmed by 5 bases and J by 8 bases, leaving 13 bases between them. The CDR3 length is 14 residues. Germline V gene sequence: CDR1 LGHNA, CDR2 YNFKEQ. CDR3 DNA sequence: TGTGCCAGCAGCGCGGAAAATACAGATTCACCCCTCCACTTT. This sequence encodes CASSAENTDSPLHF.

Here the CDR3 DNA reads TGCGCCAGCAGCTTGACCTGGGCCCCAATAGCGGATTCCAATGAGCAGTTCTTC. Residues: CASSLTWAPIADSNEQFF. This chain connects TRBV5-1 to TRBJ2-1, with a possible D match to TRBD2 (6 bases). This CDR3 is built from 18 residues. The V gene lost 1 base and the J gene lost 6 bases, with 23 bases spanning the gap. Germline V gene sequence: CDR1 SGHRS, CDR2 YFSETQ.

This clonotype was picked up many times. V usage is TRBV5-1 and J usage is TRBJ2-1; 11 positions match TRBD1. The ends lost 7 bases at V and 7 bases at J; junction bases unmatched: 19. The germline CDR1 and CDR2 sequences are SGHRS and YFSETQ. CDR3 length: 18 residues. DNA for the CDR3: TGCGCCAGCCTGGGACAGGGGGGCCACGACCTCACTAATAATGAGCAGTTCTTC. Translated: CASLGQGGHDLTNNEQFF.

This clonotype was recorded only once. This rearrangement joins TRBV30 to TRBJ1-3; 7 bases agree with TRBD1. In germline, CDR1 is GTSNPN, CDR2 SVGIG (reference sequence). CDR3 length: 15 residues. The trim removed 2 bases at V and 2 bases at J, leaving 6 bases unmatched. CDR3 in DNA: TGTGCCTGGAGTCCCACTACAGGGGCTGGAAACACCATATATTTT. Translated: CAWSPTTGAGNTIYF.